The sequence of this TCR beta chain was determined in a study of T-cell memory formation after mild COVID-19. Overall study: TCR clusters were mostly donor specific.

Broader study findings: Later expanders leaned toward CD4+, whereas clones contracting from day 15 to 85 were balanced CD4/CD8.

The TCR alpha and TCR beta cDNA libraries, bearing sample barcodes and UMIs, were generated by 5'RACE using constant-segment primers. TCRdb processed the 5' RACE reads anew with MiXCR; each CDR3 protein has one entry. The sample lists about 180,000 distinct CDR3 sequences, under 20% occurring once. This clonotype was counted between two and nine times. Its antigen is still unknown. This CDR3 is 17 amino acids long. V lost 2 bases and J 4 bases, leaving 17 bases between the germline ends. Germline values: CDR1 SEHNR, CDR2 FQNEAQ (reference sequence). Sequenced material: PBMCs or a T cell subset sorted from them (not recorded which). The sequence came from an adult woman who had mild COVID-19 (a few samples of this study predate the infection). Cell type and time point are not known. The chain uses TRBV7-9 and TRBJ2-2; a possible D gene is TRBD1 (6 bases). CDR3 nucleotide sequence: TGTGCCAGCAGCTTAATCCAGGGGAAAAAAGCCACCGGGGAGCTGTTTTTT. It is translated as CASSLIQGKKATGELFF.